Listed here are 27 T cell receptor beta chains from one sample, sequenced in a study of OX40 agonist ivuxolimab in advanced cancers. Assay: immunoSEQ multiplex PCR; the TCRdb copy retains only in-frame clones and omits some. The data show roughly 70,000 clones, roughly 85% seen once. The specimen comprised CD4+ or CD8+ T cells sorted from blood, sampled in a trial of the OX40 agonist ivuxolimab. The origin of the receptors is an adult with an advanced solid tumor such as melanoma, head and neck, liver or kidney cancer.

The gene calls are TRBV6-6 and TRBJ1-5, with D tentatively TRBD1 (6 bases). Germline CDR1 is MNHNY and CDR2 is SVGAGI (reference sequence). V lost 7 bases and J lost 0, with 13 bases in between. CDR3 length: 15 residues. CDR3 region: CASMQRGLSNQPQHF. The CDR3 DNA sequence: TGTGCCAGCATGCAGCGGGGGCTTAGCAATCAGCCCCAGCATTTT.

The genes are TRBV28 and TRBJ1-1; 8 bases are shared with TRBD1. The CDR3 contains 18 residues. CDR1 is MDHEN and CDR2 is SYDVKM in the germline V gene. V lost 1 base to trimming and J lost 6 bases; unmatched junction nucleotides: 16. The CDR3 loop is CASSLFFKNRGKHSEAFF. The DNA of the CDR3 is TGTGCCAGCAGTTTATTCTTTAAAAACAGGGGGAAACACTCTGAAGCTTTCTTT.

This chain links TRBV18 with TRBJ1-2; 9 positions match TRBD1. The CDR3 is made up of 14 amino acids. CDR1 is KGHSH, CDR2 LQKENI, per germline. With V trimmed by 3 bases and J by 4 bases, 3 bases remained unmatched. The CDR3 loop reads CASSPPGQGYGYTF. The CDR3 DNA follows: TGTGCCAGCTCACCTCCGGGACAGGGCTATGGCTACACCTTC. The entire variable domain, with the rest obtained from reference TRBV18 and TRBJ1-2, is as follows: NAGVMQNPRHLVRRRGQEARLRCSPMKGHSHVYWYRQLPEEGLKFMVYLQKENIIDESGMPKERFSAEFPKEGPSILRIQQVVRGDSAAYFCASSPPGQGYGYTFGSGTRLTVV.

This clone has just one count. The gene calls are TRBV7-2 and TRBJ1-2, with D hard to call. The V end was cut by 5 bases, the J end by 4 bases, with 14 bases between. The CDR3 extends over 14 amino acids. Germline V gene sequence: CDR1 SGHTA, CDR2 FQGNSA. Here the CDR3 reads CASSPVDGLYGYTF. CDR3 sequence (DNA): TGTGCCAGCAGCCCAGTGGACGGTCTCTATGGCTACACCTTC.

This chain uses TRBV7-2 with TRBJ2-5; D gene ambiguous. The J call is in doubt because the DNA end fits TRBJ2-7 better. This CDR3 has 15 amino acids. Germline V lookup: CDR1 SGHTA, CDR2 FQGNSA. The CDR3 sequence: CASSARGRQTYEQYF. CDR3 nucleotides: TGTGCCAGCAGCGCCCGAGGAAGACAAACCTACGAGCAGTACTTC.

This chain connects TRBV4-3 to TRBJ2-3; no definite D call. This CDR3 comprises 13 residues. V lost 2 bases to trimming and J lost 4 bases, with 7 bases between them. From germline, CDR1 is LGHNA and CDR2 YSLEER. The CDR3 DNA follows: TGCGCCAGCAGCCAAATCGGTTCAGATACGCAGTATTTT. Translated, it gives CASSQIGSDTQYF.

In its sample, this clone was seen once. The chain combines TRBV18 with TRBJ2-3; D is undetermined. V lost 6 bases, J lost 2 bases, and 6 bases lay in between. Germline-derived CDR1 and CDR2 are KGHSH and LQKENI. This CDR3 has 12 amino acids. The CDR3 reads CASSRFTDTQYF. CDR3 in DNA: TGTGCCAGCTCCAGATTCACAGATACGCAGTATTTT. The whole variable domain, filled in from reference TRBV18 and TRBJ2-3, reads NAGVMQNPRHLVRRRGQEARLRCSPMKGHSHVYWYRQLPEEGLKFMVYLQKENIIDESGMPKERFSAEFPKEGPSILRIQQVVRGDSAAYFCASSRFTDTQYFGPGTRLTVL.

The CDR3 is CASSVAGYEQYF. The CDR3 DNA reads TGTGCCAGCTCAGTAGCGGGGTACGAGCAGTACTTC. This rearrangement joins TRBV18 to TRBJ2-7; 8 bases match TRBD2. J gave up 4 bases and V 5 bases, and 1 base lay outside the gene matches. Per germline, CDR1 KGHSH and CDR2 LQKENI. The CDR3 runs to 12 residues.

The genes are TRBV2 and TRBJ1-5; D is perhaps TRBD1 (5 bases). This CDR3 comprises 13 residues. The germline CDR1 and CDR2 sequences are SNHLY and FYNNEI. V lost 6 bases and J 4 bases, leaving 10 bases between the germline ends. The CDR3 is CASSFRQNQPQHF. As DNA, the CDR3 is TGTGCCAGCAGCTTTCGACAGAATCAGCCCCAGCATTTT.

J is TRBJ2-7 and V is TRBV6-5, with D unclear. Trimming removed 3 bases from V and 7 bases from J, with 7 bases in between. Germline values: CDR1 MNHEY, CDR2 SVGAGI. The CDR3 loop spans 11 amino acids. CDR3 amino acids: CASSYVGEQYF. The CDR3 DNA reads TGTGCCAGCAGTTATGTAGGGGAGCAGTACTTC.

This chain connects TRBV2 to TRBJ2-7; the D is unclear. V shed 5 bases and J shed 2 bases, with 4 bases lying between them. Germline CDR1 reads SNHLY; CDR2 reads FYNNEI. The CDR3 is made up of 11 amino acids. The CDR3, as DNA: TGTGCCAGCAGTAGAGCCTACGAGCAGTACTTC. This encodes CASSRAYEQYF.

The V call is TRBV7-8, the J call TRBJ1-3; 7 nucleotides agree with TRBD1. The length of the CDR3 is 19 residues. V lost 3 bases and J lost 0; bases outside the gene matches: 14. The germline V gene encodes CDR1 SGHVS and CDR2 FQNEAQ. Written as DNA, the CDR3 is TGTGCCAGCAGCTTGAGGGGACAGTCTCAAGCTTACTCTGGAAACACCATATATTTT. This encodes CASSLRGQSQAYSGNTIYF.

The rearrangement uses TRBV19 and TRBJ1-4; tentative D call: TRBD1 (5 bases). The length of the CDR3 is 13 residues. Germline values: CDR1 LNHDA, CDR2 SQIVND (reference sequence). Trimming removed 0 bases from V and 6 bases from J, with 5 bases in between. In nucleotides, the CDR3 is TGTGCCAGTAGTATAGACAGGGATGAAAAACTGTTTTTT. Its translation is CASSIDRDEKLFF. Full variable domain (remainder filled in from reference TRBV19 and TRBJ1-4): DGGITQSPKYLFRKEGQNVTLSCEQNLNHDAMYWYRQDPGQGLRLIYYSQIVNDFQKGDIAEGYSVSREKKESFPLTVTSAQKNPTAFYLCASSIDRDEKLFFGSGTQLSVL.

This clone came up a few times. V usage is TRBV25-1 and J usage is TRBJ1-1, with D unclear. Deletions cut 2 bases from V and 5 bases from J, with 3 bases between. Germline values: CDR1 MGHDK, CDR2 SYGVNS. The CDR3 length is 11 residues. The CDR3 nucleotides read TGTGCCAGCAGTGAAAGGACTGAAGCTTTCTTT. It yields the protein CASSERTEAFF.

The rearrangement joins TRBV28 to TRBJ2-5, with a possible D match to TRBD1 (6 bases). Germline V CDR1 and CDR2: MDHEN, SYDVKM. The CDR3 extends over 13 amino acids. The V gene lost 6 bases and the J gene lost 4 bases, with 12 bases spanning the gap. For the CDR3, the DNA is TGTGCCAGCAGGTTACAGGGAATAGAGACCCAGTACTTC. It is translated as CASRLQGIETQYF.

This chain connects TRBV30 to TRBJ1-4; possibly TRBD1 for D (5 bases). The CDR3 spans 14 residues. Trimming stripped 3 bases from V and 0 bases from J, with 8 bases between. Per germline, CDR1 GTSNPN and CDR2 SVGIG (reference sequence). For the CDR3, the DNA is TGTGCCTGGAGGCAGGGAACAACTAATGAAAAACTGTTTTTT. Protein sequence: CAWRQGTTNEKLFF.

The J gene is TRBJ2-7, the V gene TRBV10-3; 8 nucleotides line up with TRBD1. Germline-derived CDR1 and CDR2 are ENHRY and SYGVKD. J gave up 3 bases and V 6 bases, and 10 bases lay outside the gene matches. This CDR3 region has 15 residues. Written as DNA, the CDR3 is TGTGCCATCAGGGGACAGGACCCAACGAGCTACGAGCAGTACTTC. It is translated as CAIRGQDPTSYEQYF.

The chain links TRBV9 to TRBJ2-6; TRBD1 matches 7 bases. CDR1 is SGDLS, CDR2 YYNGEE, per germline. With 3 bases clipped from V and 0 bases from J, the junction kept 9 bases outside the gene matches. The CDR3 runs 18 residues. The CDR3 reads CASSADRVRSSGANVLTF. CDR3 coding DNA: TGTGCCAGCAGCGCCGACAGGGTAAGAAGCTCTGGGGCCAACGTCCTGACTTTC.

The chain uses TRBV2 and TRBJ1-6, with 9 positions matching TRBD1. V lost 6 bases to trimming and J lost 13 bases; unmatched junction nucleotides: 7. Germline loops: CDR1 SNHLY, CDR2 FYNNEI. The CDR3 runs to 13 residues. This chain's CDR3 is CASSRDRADPLHF. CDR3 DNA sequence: TGTGCCAGCAGCAGGGACAGGGCCGACCCCCTCCACTTT.

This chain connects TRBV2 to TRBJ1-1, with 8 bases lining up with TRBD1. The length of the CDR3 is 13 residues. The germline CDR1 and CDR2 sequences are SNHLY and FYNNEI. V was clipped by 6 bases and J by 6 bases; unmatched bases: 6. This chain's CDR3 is CASRTSGGPEAFF. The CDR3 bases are TGTGCCAGCAGGACTTCAGGGGGCCCTGAAGCTTTCTTT.

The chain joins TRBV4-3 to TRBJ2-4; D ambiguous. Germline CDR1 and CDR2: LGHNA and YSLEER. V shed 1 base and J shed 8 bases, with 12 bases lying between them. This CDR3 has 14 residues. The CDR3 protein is CASSQVPNTDIQYF. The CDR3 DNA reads TGCGCCAGCAGCCAAGTACCCAATACGGACATTCAGTACTTC.

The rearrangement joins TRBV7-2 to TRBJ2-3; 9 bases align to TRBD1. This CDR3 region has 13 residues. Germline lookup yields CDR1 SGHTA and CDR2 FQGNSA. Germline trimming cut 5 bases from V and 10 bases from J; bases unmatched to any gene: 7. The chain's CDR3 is CASSGQTGGPQYF. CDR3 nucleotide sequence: TGTGCCAGCAGCGGGCAGACAGGGGGACCGCAGTATTTT.

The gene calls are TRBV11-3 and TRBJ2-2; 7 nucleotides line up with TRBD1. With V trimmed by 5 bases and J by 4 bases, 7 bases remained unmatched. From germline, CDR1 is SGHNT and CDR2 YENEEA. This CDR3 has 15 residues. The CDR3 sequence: CASSPGQDSTGELFF. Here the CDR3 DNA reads TGTGCCAGCAGCCCAGGACAGGATAGCACCGGGGAGCTGTTTTTT.

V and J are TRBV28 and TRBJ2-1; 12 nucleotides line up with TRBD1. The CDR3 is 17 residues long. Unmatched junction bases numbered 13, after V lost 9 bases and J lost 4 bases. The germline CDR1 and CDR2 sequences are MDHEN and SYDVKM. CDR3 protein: CASLSGTGGAGYNEQFF. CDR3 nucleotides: TGTGCCAGTCTGTCCGGGACAGGGGGCGCGGGGTACAATGAGCAGTTCTTC.

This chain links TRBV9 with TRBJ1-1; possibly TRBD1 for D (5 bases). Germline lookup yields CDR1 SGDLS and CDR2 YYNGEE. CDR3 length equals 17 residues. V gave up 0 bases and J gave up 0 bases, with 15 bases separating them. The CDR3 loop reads CASSVAGGIGMNTEAFF. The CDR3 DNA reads TGTGCCAGCAGCGTAGCTGGGGGGATTGGGATGAACACTGAAGCTTTCTTT.

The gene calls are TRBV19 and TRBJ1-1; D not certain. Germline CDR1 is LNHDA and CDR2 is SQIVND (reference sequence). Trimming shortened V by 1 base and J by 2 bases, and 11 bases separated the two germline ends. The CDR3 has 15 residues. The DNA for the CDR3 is TGTGCCAGTAGTATAGGTTTGAGGGTTAACACTGAAGCTTTCTTT. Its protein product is CASSIGLRVNTEAFF.

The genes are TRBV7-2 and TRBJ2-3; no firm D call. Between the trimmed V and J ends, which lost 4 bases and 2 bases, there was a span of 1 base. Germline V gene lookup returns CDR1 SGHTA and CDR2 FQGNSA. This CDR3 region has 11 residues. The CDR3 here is CASSYTDTQYF. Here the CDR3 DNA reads TGTGCCAGCAGCTACACAGATACGCAGTATTTT.